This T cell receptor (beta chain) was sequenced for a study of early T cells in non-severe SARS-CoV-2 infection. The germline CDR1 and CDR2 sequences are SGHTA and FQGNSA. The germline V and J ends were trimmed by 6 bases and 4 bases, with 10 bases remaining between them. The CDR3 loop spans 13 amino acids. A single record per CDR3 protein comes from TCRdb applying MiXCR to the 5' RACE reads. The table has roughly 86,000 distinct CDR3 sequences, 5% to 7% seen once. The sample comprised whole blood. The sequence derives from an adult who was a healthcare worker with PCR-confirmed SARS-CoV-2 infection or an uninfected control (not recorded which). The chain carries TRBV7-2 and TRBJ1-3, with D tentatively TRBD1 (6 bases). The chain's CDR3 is CASRTGFGNTIYF. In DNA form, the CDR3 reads TGTGCCAGCAGGACAGGATTCGGAAACACCATATATTTT.